This TCR beta chain was sequenced for a study of T cell changes during pregnancy in multiple sclerosis. Profiled with immunoSEQ multiplex PCR; TCRdb holds only in-frame clones, not every one. The table has tens of thousands of clones, almost 90% seen once. CDR3 length: 16 residues. CDR1 LNHDA and CDR2 SQIVND come from the germline V gene (reference sequence). Trimming cost V 7 bases and J 8 bases; bases outside gene matches: 19. This clone was recorded a few times. This TCR derives from a female donor in good health, enrolled as a control in a pregnancy study. This chain joins TRBV19 and TRBJ1-2; 7 bases are a match to TRBD1. This material consisted of peripheral blood, taken after pregnancy. CDR3: CASTPSARTDRIGYTF. The CDR3 DNA is TGTGCCAGTACCCCCTCGGCCCGGACGGACAGGATCGGCTACACCTTC.